One sample yielded the 24 T cell receptor beta chains listed below, sequenced in a study of glioma-infiltrating T cells listed by TCRdb under 2016. Sequenced using an Illumina MiSeq. TCR alpha and beta CDR3 regions were amplified with the iRepertoire nested amplicon-rescue multiplex PCR (arm-PCR) platform from RNA. The public reads were reanalyzed by TCRdb: fastp trimming at Q25, MiXCR alignment, in-frame beta chains only. Rows are combined by CDR3 protein, so each entry shows the most common genes and DNA. This sample lists under 200,000 distinct CDR3 sequences; 43% were detected once. The ten largest clones add up to around 5.3% of the sample. The sample taken for sequencing was glioma tissue, nonneoplastic brain tissue, or PBMCs (not recorded which). Receptors originate from a human donor with low-grade glioma or glioblastoma, undergoing nonglioma brain surgery, or in good health (not recorded which).

J is TRBJ2-1 and V is TRBV12-3 or TRBV12-4; 10 nucleotides agree with TRBD2. This CDR3 spans 14 amino acids. The V segment lost 3 bases and the J segment 9 bases; nucleotides outside the gene matches: 5. The CDR3 spells CASSLLAGVVEQFF. In DNA form, the CDR3 reads TGTGCCAGCAGTTTGCTAGCGGGAGTGGTTGAGCAGTTCTTC.

This clonotype was recorded at least ten times. The genes are TRBV20-1 and TRBJ1-5, with unresolved D. The CDR3 runs to 15 residues. Germline V CDR1 and CDR2: DFQATT, SNEGSKA (reference sequence). The germline V and J ends were trimmed by 2 bases and 1 base, with 12 bases remaining between them. CDR3 DNA: TGCAGTGCTAGAAAGCCGGGTCTGAGCAATCAGCCCCAGCATTTT. Its protein product is CSARKPGLSNQPQHF.

The chain recombines TRBV19 with TRBJ2-7; the D is unclear. Trimming pared 5 bases from V and 2 bases from J, leaving 13 bases between. The V gene's germline CDR1 is LNHDA and CDR2 SQIVND (reference sequence). CDR3 length: 14 amino acids. Here the CDR3 reads CASSYRTSTYEQYF. The CDR3 region has the DNA TGTGCCAGTAGTTACCGGACGTCTACCTACGAGCAGTACTTC.

In its sample, this clonotype was seen a few times. The V gene is TRBV6-6, the J gene TRBJ2-6, with 9 bases matching TRBD1. The germline CDR1 and CDR2 sequences are MNHNY and SVGAGI (reference sequence). There are 19 residues in the CDR3. The trim removed 2 bases at V and 0 bases at J, leaving 8 bases unmatched. CDR3 DNA: TGTGCCAGCAGTTACCAACAGGGGGCTCGTAGCTCTGGGGCCAACGTCCTGACTTTC. Protein: CASSYQQGARSSGANVLTF.

This clonotype was observed at least ten times. Written as DNA, the CDR3 is TGCAGTGCTAACGGGGGTTTTAATGAAAAACTGTTTTTT. It yields the protein CSANGGFNEKLFF. The V call is TRBV20-1, the J call TRBJ1-4; the D gene is possibly TRBD1 (5 bases). The germline V gene encodes CDR1 DFQATT and CDR2 SNEGSKA (reference sequence). The ends were cut back, 4 bases at V and 4 bases at J, with 10 bases in the middle. This CDR3 is built from 13 residues.

Concerning this clonotype: This may stem from a read error, because a much larger clone lies one nucleotide away. The gene calls are TRBV27 and TRBJ1-5; the D is unclear. Germline loops: CDR1 MNHEY, CDR2 SMNVEV (reference sequence). The CDR3 length is 14 residues. The V and J ends lost 10 bases and 7 bases respectively, with 20 bases between them. The CDR3 DNA reads TGTGCCAACAGCCCCCCAGGTCGTGGACAGCCCCAGCATTTT. This gives the protein CANSPPGRGQPQHF.

About this clonotype itself: A much more abundant neighbour one base away suggests this may be a read error. No DNA is shown, since the ends of the CDR3 on it are uncertain; the CDR3 is the one TCRdb lists. The chain carries TRBV20-1 and TRBJ2-1; the table names TRBD2, a call not compared with the DNA. Both ends counted, the CDR3 spans 17 residues. Germline lookup yields CDR1 DFQATT and CDR2 SNEGSKA (reference sequence). Here the CDR3 reads CSGRLAGDYPCYNEQFF.

Points on this clonotype: This clone may be a read error of a much larger clone one base away. The CDR3 reads CSASASGRRYEQCF. The CDR3 region has the DNA TGCAGTGCTAGCGCTAGCGGGAGAAGATACGAGCAGTGCTTC. The V gene is TRBV20-1, the J gene TRBJ2-7, with TRBD2 matching 10 bases. CDR3 length equals 14 residues. Germline-derived CDR1 and CDR2 are DFQATT and SNEGSKA (reference sequence).

As regards this clonotype: A clone one base away is much larger, so this may be a read error. The rearrangement links TRBV19 to TRBJ1-5; weak D call: TRBD1 (5 bases). From germline, CDR1 is LNHDA and CDR2 SQIVND (reference sequence). The CDR3 spans 15 residues. The CDR3 reads CDSSTATVANQPQHF. The CDR3 bases are TGTGACAGTAGTACCGCGACAGTAGCCAATCAGCCCCAGCATTTT.

A few counts support this clonotype. V usage is TRBV13 and J usage is TRBJ2-5; 7 nucleotides agree with TRBD2. This CDR3 comprises 13 residues. After removal of 5 bases from V and 3 bases from J, the junction contained 3 bases not matched to a gene. Germline CDR1 is PRHDT and CDR2 is FYEKMQ (reference sequence). The CDR3 loop reads CASSVGLKETQYF. The CDR3 DNA follows: TGTGCCAGCAGCGTGGGACTAAAAGAGACCCAGTACTTC.

In regard to this clonotype: The junction departs from germline at one end; a sequencing error may be responsible. The gene calls are TRBV10-3 and TRBJ1-1; tentatively, D is TRBD1 (5 bases). CDR1 ENHRY and CDR2 SYGVKD come from the germline V gene. The CDR3 has 18 amino acids. CDR3 in amino acids: CAISESYGTDDFNTEDFF. Here the CDR3 DNA reads TGTGCCATCAGTGAGTCGTATGGGACGGATGACTTTAACACTGAAGATTTCTTT.

This clonotype was counted ten times or more. V gene TRBV27 combines with J gene TRBJ2-1; 7 bases are a match to TRBD1. CDR3 length equals 17 residues. The germline V gene has CDR1 MNHEY and CDR2 SMNVEV (reference sequence). Trimming at V came to 5 bases and at J to 1 base, leaving 11 bases not matched to a gene. The CDR3 DNA is TGTGCCAGCAGTCAAGCGACAGGGCCTTCATCCTACAATGAGCAGTTCTTC. Translation: CASSQATGPSSYNEQFF.

V usage is TRBV5-1 and J usage is TRBJ2-5; a possible D gene is TRBD2 (6 bases). Germline-derived CDR1 and CDR2 are SGHRS and YFSETQ. The V end lost 0 bases, the J end lost 5 bases, and 14 bases lay between the germline ends. CDR3 length equals 15 residues. As DNA, the CDR3 is TGCGCCAGCAGCTTGGATCCCGGGGAGGTGGAGACCCAGTACTTC. It translates to CASSLDPGEVETQYF.

This clonotype showed up many times. The chain uses TRBV6-1 and TRBJ2-7; D perhaps matches TRBD2 (7 bases). V gave up 6 bases and J gave up 0 bases, with 18 bases separating them. Germline V gives CDR1 MNHNS, CDR2 SASEGT. The CDR3 sequence is 16 residues long. Here the CDR3 reads CASRGGGSPRSYEQYF. CDR3 bases: TGTGCCAGCAGGGGAGGGGGATCACCCCGCTCCTACGAGCAGTACTTC.

This clonotype was observed many times. This sequence joins TRBV7-2 and TRBJ2-1; D is perhaps TRBD1 (6 bases). Germline V lookup: CDR1 SGHTA, CDR2 FQGNSA. The CDR3 runs 15 residues. Trimming pared 3 bases from V and 0 bases from J, leaving 9 bases between. CDR3 sequence reads: CASSFQGSSYNEQFF. The DNA for the CDR3 is TGTGCCAGCAGCTTTCAGGGGAGCTCCTACAATGAGCAGTTCTTC.

As regards this clonotype: A much larger clone sits a single nucleotide away, making a read error possible. The chain recombines TRBV15 with TRBJ2-7; 8 bases agree with TRBD1. The CDR3 extends over 14 amino acids. Germline CDR1 reads LNHNV; CDR2 reads YYDKDF (reference sequence). The J segment lost 4 bases and the V segment lost 1 base, leaving 3 bases of the junction unmatched. Written as DNA, the CDR3 is TGTGCCACCAGCAGAGGGGGGACAGGTTACGAGCAGTACTTC. Translation: CATSRGGTGYEQYF.

In this sample, this clonotype turned up once. One end of the junction is discordant with germline, which a read error may explain. The gene calls are TRBV20-1 and TRBJ2-5; 7 nucleotides agree with TRBD2. The CDR3 runs 13 residues. Germline V CDR1 and CDR2: DFQATT, SNEGSKA (reference sequence). The CDR3 sequence is CSANPGLQETRYF. Written as DNA, the CDR3 is TGCAGTGCTAACCCGGGACTACAAGAGACCCGGTACTTC.

The chain combines TRBV2 with TRBJ2-5; D call uncertain. Trimming cost V 0 bases and J 3 bases, with 17 bases left between them. The CDR3 loop spans 17 amino acids. The V gene's germline CDR1 is SNHLY and CDR2 FYNNEI. The CDR3: CASSEARVFSSKETQYF. The CDR3 coding sequence is TGTGCCAGCAGTGAAGCCCGGGTTTTTTCAAGTAAAGAGACCCAGTACTTC.

This clonotype was detected once. Possible read error: a much larger clone is one base away. The gene calls are TRBV2 and TRBJ1-2; D unclear. Germline CDR1 and CDR2: SNHLY and FYNNEI. The CDR3 totals 16 residues. CDR3 region: CASSEDMRGANYRYTF. The CDR3 DNA is TGTGCCAGCAGTGAAGACATGAGAGGAGCTAACTATCGCTACACCTTC.

The sample holds one count of this clonotype. A read error is possible here, since a much larger clone lies one base away. This rearrangement joins TRBV7-2 to TRBJ2-7; 7 positions match TRBD2. This CDR3 is built from 17 residues. Germline loops: CDR1 SGHTA, CDR2 FQGNSA. Losses at the gene ends were 1 base for V and 0 bases for J; bases not matched to a gene: 9. The CDR3 bases are TGTGCCAGCAGCTTAGACCAGACTAGCAGGAGCTCCTACGAGCAGTACTTC. Its translation is CASSLDQTSRSSYEQYF.

This rearrangement joins TRBV12-3 or TRBV12-4 to TRBJ1-1; D ambiguous. The CDR3 extends over 14 amino acids. Between the trimmed V and J ends, which lost 4 bases and 4 bases, there was a span of 13 bases. CDR3 protein: CASSSGRLATEAFF. Here the CDR3 DNA reads TGTGCCAGCAGTTCTGGGCGACTGGCCACTGAAGCTTTCTTT.

This clonotype came up once. This chain connects TRBV7-2 to TRBJ2-3; D is ambiguous. The CDR3 has 16 residues. Germline CDR1 SGHTA, CDR2 FQGNSA. V was trimmed by 5 bases and J by 3 bases, leaving 18 bases between them. The CDR3 sequence is CASSQEPGQRTDTQYF. As DNA, the CDR3 is TGTGCCAGCAGCCAAGAACCGGGCCAGAGGACAGATACGCAGTATTTT.

Concerning this clonotype itself: A read error is possible here, since a much larger clone lies one base away. V gene TRBV6-5 combines with J gene TRBJ2-5, with D unresolved. With 2 bases removed from V and 10 bases from J, the gap between germline ends came to 14 bases. The CDR3 runs 13 residues. Germline CDR1 MNHEY, CDR2 SVGAGI. This CDR3 reads CASSYGDEGNQYF. DNA of the CDR3: TGTGCCAGCAGTTACGGAGACGAAGGGAACCAGTACTTC.

This clonotype was detected once. This sequence joins TRBV6-5 and TRBJ2-2; 7 nucleotides agree with TRBD2. Germline assignment: CDR1 MNHEY and CDR2 SVGAGI. Unmatched junction bases numbered 3, after V lost 2 bases and J lost 6 bases. The CDR3 runs 14 residues. CDR3 in DNA: TGTGCCAGCAGTTACGGAGGGAGGGCCGGGGAGCTGTTTTTT. This sequence encodes CASSYGGRAGELFF.